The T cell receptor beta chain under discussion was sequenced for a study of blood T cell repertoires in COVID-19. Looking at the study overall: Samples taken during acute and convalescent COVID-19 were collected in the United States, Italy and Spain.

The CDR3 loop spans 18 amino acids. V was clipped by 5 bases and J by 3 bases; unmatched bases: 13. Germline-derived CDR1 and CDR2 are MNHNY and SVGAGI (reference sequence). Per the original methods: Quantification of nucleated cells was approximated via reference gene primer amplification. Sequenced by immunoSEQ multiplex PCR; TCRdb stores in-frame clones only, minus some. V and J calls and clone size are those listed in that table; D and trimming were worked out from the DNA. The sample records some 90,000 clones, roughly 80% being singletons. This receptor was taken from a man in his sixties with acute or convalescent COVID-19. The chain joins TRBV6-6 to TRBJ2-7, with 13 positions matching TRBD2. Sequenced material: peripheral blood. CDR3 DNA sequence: TGTGCCAGCAGTCCCGAATTACCGGGACTAGCGGGATTCTACGAGCAGTACTTC. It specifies CASSPELPGLAGFYEQYF.